This T cell receptor (beta chain) is from a study of CDR3 diversity in severe acne. The trim removed 6 bases at V and 9 bases at J, leaving 10 bases unmatched. Germline assignment: CDR1 MNHNS and CDR2 SASEGT. This CDR3 contains 14 residues. One entry per CDR3 protein, called by TCRdb with MiXCR from the PCR reads. Here the sample spans approximately 79,000 distinct CDR3 sequences, around 50% being singletons. Sequenced material: blood. This TCR came from a male donor in good health, serving as a control. The chain combines TRBV6-1 with TRBJ2-5; 10 bases align to TRBD1. CDR3 bases: TGTGCCAGCAGCCGACAGGGGGCACCTGGGGCCCAGTACTTC. It specifies CASSRQGAPGAQYF.